This TCR beta chain is drawn from a study of response to subunit inactivated influenza vaccine. The CDR3 runs to 12 residues. V was clipped by 5 bases and J by 6 bases, with 10 bases between them. Germline V lookup: CDR1 DFQATT, CDR2 SNEGSKA (reference sequence). MiXCR, run by TCRdb on the RT-PCR reads, gives a single entry per CDR3 protein. The repertoire includes about 170,000 distinct CDR3 sequences, about an eighth of them detected once, and 25% to 30% sits in the top ten. These data also featured in a second study, about T cells expressing NK-cell markers. Per that paper: TCR beta cDNA was made by 5'RACE template switching with UMIs. An anti-gamma-delta TCR antibody confined sorting to alpha-beta TCR T cells across several of the experiments.

The chain recombines TRBV20-1 with TRBJ2-2, with D unresolved. This sequence originates from a man over 45 who received an inactivated influenza vaccine. Here the sequenced sample was CD8+ T cells sorted from PBMCs, taken less than 13 days after vaccination. The CDR3 bases are TGCAGTGCTTCCCCTAGTGCCGGGGAGCTGTTTTTT. Amino acids: CSASPSAGELFF.